This T cell receptor (beta chain) was recorded in a study of blood T cell repertoires in COVID-19. Background on the study: The United States, Italy and Spain were the sources of the acute and convalescent COVID-19 samples.

The CDR3 is 16 amino acids. Trimming left V 0 bases short and J 0 bases short, with 10 bases between. Germline loops: CDR1 SGHRS, CDR2 YFSETQ. As originally analysed: Scientists estimated how many nucleated cells there were by amplifying reference gene primers. Measured with immunoSEQ multiplex PCR; TCRdb has only the in-frame clones, and not every one. That table is the source of V, J and clone size, and D and trimming were worked out from the DNA. This sample has 90,000 to 110,000 clones, with approximately 78% found just once. Material for sequencing was peripheral blood. The V call is TRBV5-1, the J call TRBJ1-3; D may be TRBD1 (5 bases). This TCR was recovered from a woman of 80 years or more with acute or convalescent COVID-19. The CDR3 bases are TGCGCCAGCAGCTTGGGGGGCTCAAGCTCTGGAAACACCATATATTTT. Its translation: CASSLGGSSSGNTIYF.